Following are 21 T cell receptor beta chains from one sample sequenced in a study of cytomegalovirus exposure and HLA in healthy donors. PCR was performed using 60 Vbeta and 13 Jbeta primers. Generated by immunoSEQ multiplex PCR, the TCRdb table keeps only in-frame clones and is missing some. The sample consists of approximately 120,000 clones, roughly three quarters of them appearing once. What was sequenced was PBMCs. The source is a man in his thirties or forties in good health and CMV-seropositive.

Here the CDR3 reads CASSRSDNDGYTF. The DNA for the CDR3 is TGTGCCAGCAGCCGTTCCGACAACGATGGCTACACCTTC. The V and J genes are TRBV7-9 and TRBJ1-2; unclear D gene. CDR1 and CDR2 (germline): SEHNR, FQNEAQ (reference sequence). The length of the CDR3 is 13 residues. V shed 5 bases and J shed 6 bases, with 13 bases lying between them.

The chain recombines TRBV23-1 with TRBJ1-5; no clear D gene. TRBV23-1 belongs to the ORF category, with a function that is uncertain. The CDR3 totals 14 residues. V was clipped by 4 bases and J by 1 base, with 8 bases between them. The CDR3 spells CASSRSGSNQPQHF. The DNA of the CDR3 is TGCGCCAGCAGTCGATCGGGCAGCAATCAGCCCCAGCATTTT.

The rearrangement links TRBV6-5 to TRBJ1-2; 8 bases fit TRBD1. The germline V gene encodes CDR1 MNHEY and CDR2 SVGAGI. The CDR3 contains 14 residues. The V gene end was trimmed by 7 bases and the J gene end by 2 bases; junction bases not matched to a gene: 6. The CDR3 coding sequence is TGTGCCAGCACAGGGGGCGCTCCGAACTATGGCTACACCTTC. Its protein is CASTGGAPNYGYTF.

J is TRBJ1-4 and V is TRBV28, with D possibly being TRBD1 (5 bases). V was cut by 5 bases and J by 8 bases, with 18 bases left in between. This CDR3 contains 15 residues. The germline gives CDR1 MDHEN, CDR2 SYDVKM. CDR3 loop: CASSPQGLMVEKLFF. The DNA of the CDR3 is TGTGCCAGCAGTCCCCAGGGACTCATGGTAGAAAAACTGTTTTTT.

The V gene is TRBV10-1, the J gene TRBJ1-2; no definite D call. V was pared by 6 bases and J by 4 bases, with 18 bases between. Germline CDR1 and CDR2: WNHNN and SYGVQD (reference sequence). This CDR3 is built from 15 residues. The CDR3 region is CASRTKVAEIYGYTF. The CDR3 region has the DNA TGCGCCAGCAGGACTAAGGTGGCAGAAATCTATGGCTACACCTTC.

This clone was counted between two and nine times. Within the sample, other DNA sequences also encode this same CDR3. This rearrangement joins TRBV5-1 to TRBJ2-1; D might be TRBD1 (5 bases). The germline V gene has CDR1 SGHRS and CDR2 YFSETQ. V was trimmed by 0 bases and J by 0 bases, leaving 10 bases between them. The length of the CDR3 is 16 residues. The CDR3 loop is CASSLDQGVSYNEQFF. The CDR3 DNA reads TGCGCCAGCAGCTTGGATCAGGGCGTCTCCTACAATGAGCAGTTCTTC. The variable domain in full, completed from reference TRBV5-1 and TRBJ2-1, reads KAGVTQTPRYLIKTRGQQVTLSCSPISGHRSVSWYQQTPGQGLQFLFEYFSETQRNKGNFPGRFSGRQFSNSRSEMNVSTLELGDSALYLCASSLDQGVSYNEQFFGPGTRLTVL.

The rearrangement links TRBV14 to TRBJ2-1, with TRBD2 identical over 11 bases. In germline, CDR1 is SGHDN, CDR2 FVKESK. V was clipped by 0 bases and J by 12 bases; unmatched bases: 4. CDR3 length equals 14 residues. The CDR3 spells CASSQDHSGRAQFF. The CDR3 nucleotides read TGTGCCAGCAGCCAAGACCATAGCGGGAGGGCGCAGTTCTTC.

The J gene is TRBJ2-1, the V gene TRBV13; TRBD2 matches 10 bases. This CDR3 has 15 amino acids. From germline, CDR1 is PRHDT and CDR2 FYEKMQ (reference sequence). Trimming cost V 5 bases and J 3 bases; bases outside gene matches: 4. The CDR3 bases are TGTGCCAGCAGCGACCTAGCGGGGGACTACAATGAGCAGTTCTTC. Its protein is CASSDLAGDYNEQFF.

J is TRBJ1-4 and V is TRBV5-6; D is unclear. V was pared by 1 base and J by 5 bases, with 6 bases between. Germline-derived CDR1 and CDR2 are SGHDT and YYEEEE. CDR3 length: 13 amino acids. The CDR3, as DNA: TGTGCCAGCAGCTTGCCCTCGAATGAAAAACTGTTTTTT. Translating it yields CASSLPSNEKLFF. Filled out from reference TRBV5-6 and TRBJ1-4, the complete variable domain reads DAGVTQSPTHLIKTRGQQVTLRCSPKSGHDTVSWYQQALGQGPQFIFQYYEEEERQRGNFPDRFSGHQFPNYSSELNVNALLLGDSALYLCASSLPSNEKLFFGSGTQLSVL.

The V and J genes are TRBV27 and TRBJ2-1; 7 nucleotides match TRBD2. With 2 bases clipped from V and 0 bases from J, the junction kept 4 bases outside the gene matches. The CDR3 sequence is 16 residues long. Germline V CDR1 and CDR2: MNHEY, SMNVEV (reference sequence). CDR3 sequence reads: CASSLRGGSSYNEQFF. The CDR3 region has the DNA TGTGCCAGCAGTTTAAGAGGCGGGAGCTCCTACAATGAGCAGTTCTTC.

In nucleotides, the CDR3 is TGTGCCAGCAGCTTAAAAGCGGGAGGTTACAATGAGCAGTTCTTC. As protein: CASSLKAGGYNEQFF. The V and J genes are TRBV7-2 and TRBJ2-1; 9 nucleotides line up with TRBD2. The CDR3 length is 15 residues. Trimming cost V 2 bases and J 4 bases; bases outside gene matches: 3. Germline V gene sequence: CDR1 SGHTA, CDR2 FQGNSA. The full variable domain, in which reference TRBV7-2 and TRBJ2-1 provide the parts outside the CDR3, is GAGVSQSPSNKVTEKGKDVELRCDPISGHTALYWYRQSLGQGLEFLIYFQGNSAPDKSGLPSDRFSAERTGGSVSTLTIQRTQQEDSAVYLCASSLKAGGYNEQFFGPGTRLTVL.

A few counts support this clone. The genes are TRBV7-2 and TRBJ1-1, with D tentatively TRBD1 (5 bases). This CDR3 region has 14 residues. In germline, CDR1 is SGHTA, CDR2 FQGNSA. V was pared by 5 bases and J by 5 bases, with 15 bases between. DNA for the CDR3: TGTGCCAGCAGCCCCCGCCAGGGTGGGACTGAAGCTTTCTTT. Translation: CASSPRQGGTEAFF.

The CDR3 reads CASSLATSAGELFF. The CDR3 DNA is TGCGCCAGCAGCTTGGCGACTAGCGCCGGGGAGCTGTTTTTT. V gene TRBV5-1 combines with J gene TRBJ2-2; 8 bases map to TRBD2. The CDR3 sequence is 14 residues long. Germline V CDR1 and CDR2: SGHRS, YFSETQ. After removal of 0 bases from V and 6 bases from J, the junction contained 1 base not matched to a gene.

The rearrangement links TRBV7-2 to TRBJ2-3; D perhaps matches TRBD2 (8 bases). Germline loops: CDR1 SGHTA, CDR2 FQGNSA. V was pared by 4 bases and J by 2 bases, with 25 bases between. This CDR3 is built from 19 residues. The CDR3 DNA follows: TGTGCCAGCAGCTCGCCGGGGGGTAGCGGGACAGAGGCCACAGATACGCAGTATTTT. This sequence encodes CASSSPGGSGTEATDTQYF.

The chain links TRBV4-2 to TRBJ1-5, with D uncertain. Germline values: CDR1 LGHNA, CDR2 YNFKEQ. V shed 4 bases and J shed 2 bases, with 21 bases lying between them. The CDR3 has 18 amino acids. CDR3 coding DNA: TGTGCCAGCAGCCCCGCGTTGGGAGGGAGGTTGGGCAATCAGCCCCAGCATTTT. Protein sequence: CASSPALGGRLGNQPQHF.

The chain uses TRBV18 and TRBJ2-1, with D hard to call. The germline gives CDR1 KGHSH, CDR2 LQKENI. Trimming pared 3 bases from V and 7 bases from J, leaving 4 bases between. The CDR3 contains 11 residues. This CDR3 is CASSPRNEQFF. In DNA form, the CDR3 reads TGTGCCAGCTCACCGAGAAATGAGCAGTTCTTC.

J is TRBJ2-2 and V is TRBV15; TRBD2 aligns across 10 bases. Germline V lookup: CDR1 LNHNV, CDR2 YYDKDF (reference sequence). V trimming: 0 bases; J trimming: 2 bases; junction bases outside the gene matches: 6. This CDR3 comprises 18 residues. The CDR3 DNA sequence: TGTGCCACCAGCAGAGAGGCTAGCGGGAGAGCAAACACCGGGGAGCTGTTTTTT. It codes for CATSREASGRANTGELFF.

The chain combines TRBV6-5 with TRBJ2-7; 10 positions agree with TRBD1. The CDR3 is 15 amino acids. The V gene end was trimmed by 6 bases and the J gene end by 0 bases; junction bases not matched to a gene: 5. The V gene's germline CDR1 is MNHEY and CDR2 SVGAGI. The CDR3 reads CASRTGTGVSYEQYF. The CDR3 DNA reads as TGTGCCAGCAGGACCGGGACAGGGGTCTCCTACGAGCAGTACTTC.

The J gene is TRBJ2-5, the V gene TRBV18; TRBD1 is a possible D gene (5 bases). The germline V gene encodes CDR1 KGHSH and CDR2 LQKENI. V was clipped by 3 bases and J by 5 bases, with 10 bases between them. The CDR3 is 13 amino acids. CDR3 bases: TGTGCCAGCTCACCGCAGGGTTTGGAGACCCAGTACTTC. Protein sequence: CASSPQGLETQYF.

The chain has TRBV28 and TRBJ2-7; possibly TRBD1 for D (5 bases). Germline lookup yields CDR1 MDHEN and CDR2 SYDVKM. The CDR3 loop spans 13 amino acids. The ends were cut back, 5 bases at V and 5 bases at J, with 13 bases in the middle. In DNA form, the CDR3 reads TGTGCCAGCAGTCGACCAGGGTACAACGAGCAGTACTTC. It is translated as CASSRPGYNEQYF.

The chain couples TRBV11-2 to TRBJ1-1; D gene uncertain. Germline V CDR1 and CDR2: SGHAT, FQNNGV. Trimming shortened V by 4 bases and J by 2 bases, and 5 bases separated the two germline ends. This CDR3 is 12 amino acids long. As DNA, the CDR3 is TGTGCCAGCAGCTCTTTTAACACTGAAGCTTTCTTT. This encodes CASSSFNTEAFF.